These 30 T cell receptor beta chains were all obtained from the same sample, sequenced in a study of blood T cell repertoires in COVID-19. Here immunoSEQ multiplex PCR was the method, and the copy in TCRdb shows in-frame clones only, minus some. This sample has roughly 400,000 clones; approximately 91% occur once, and the top ten carry about 1.5%. Sequencing was done on a sample of PBMCs or T cells enriched from blood (not recorded which). These receptors all stem from a woman under 30 who had been exposed to COVID-19.

This clone was seen only once. This chain connects TRBV3-1 (or the pseudogene TRBV3-2) to TRBJ2-1; the match to TRBD2 covers 7 bases. This CDR3 is 17 amino acids long. Trimming took 0 bases from V and 9 from J; bases not matched to a gene: 14. Germline loops: CDR1 LGHDT, CDR2 YNNKEL (reference sequence). Here the CDR3 reads CASSQDLGLPGPPEQFF. The CDR3 DNA follows: TGTGCCAGCAGCCAAGATTTGGGACTACCGGGGCCTCCTGAGCAGTTCTTC.

The rearrangement links TRBV3-1 (or the pseudogene TRBV3-2) to TRBJ2-1; TRBD2 agrees at 8 bases. This CDR3 comprises 17 residues. Germline V gene data show CDR1 as LGHDT and CDR2 as YNNKEL (reference sequence). With V trimmed by 4 bases and J by 1 base, 9 bases remained unmatched. The CDR3 region has the DNA TGTGCCAGCAGCCTTAGCGGGGCGGGCCTGTCCTACAATGAGCAGTTCTTC. This translates into CASSLSGAGLSYNEQFF.

The V call is TRBV25-1, the J call TRBJ2-1; D call uncertain. V was cut by 6 bases and J by 4 bases, with 4 bases left in between. The germline CDR1 and CDR2 sequences are MGHDK and SYGVNS. This CDR3 comprises 11 residues. The CDR3 DNA sequence: TGTGCCAGCAGCATGTACAATGAGCAGTTCTTC. It translates to CASSMYNEQFF.

This clone was seen just once. V and J are TRBV19 and TRBJ1-2; D call uncertain. V lost 2 bases to trimming and J lost 2 bases, with 15 bases between them. There are 16 residues in the CDR3. Germline V gives CDR1 LNHDA, CDR2 SQIVND (reference sequence). The CDR3 protein is CASSIKNAGVNYGYTF. The CDR3 coding sequence is TGTGCCAGTAGTATAAAAAACGCGGGCGTCAACTATGGCTACACCTTC.

A few counts support this clone. In the same sample, other DNA sequences code for this CDR3. CDR3 amino acids: CASSLGTGTDTQYF. CDR3 DNA: TGTGCCAGCAGCTTAGGGACTGGGACAGATACGCAGTATTTT. The chain combines TRBV7-9 with TRBJ2-3; D possibly corresponds to TRBD2 (5 bases). V shed 1 base and J shed 3 bases, with 8 bases lying between them. The germline V gene has CDR1 SEHNR and CDR2 FQNEAQ (reference sequence). The CDR3 has 14 amino acids.

This clone was seen just once. The chain joins TRBV7-9 to TRBJ2-3; TRBD1 agrees at 8 bases. The CDR3 extends over 15 amino acids. Germline lookup yields CDR1 SEHNR and CDR2 FQNEAQ (reference sequence). J gave up 2 bases and V 3 bases, and 4 bases lay outside the gene matches. CDR3 DNA sequence: TGTGCCAGCAGCTTGGGACAGGCCTACACAGATACGCAGTATTTT. Its translation: CASSLGQAYTDTQYF.

V is TRBV13 and J is TRBJ1-4; weak D call: TRBD1 (6 bases). The CDR3 contains 14 residues. The germline gives CDR1 PRHDT, CDR2 FYEKMQ (reference sequence). V was clipped by 4 bases and J by 9 bases, with 15 bases between them. CDR3 nucleotide sequence: TGTGCCAGCAGCTACGTTAAACAGGGAAAAAAACTGTTTTTT. Its protein product is CASSYVKQGKKLFF.

This clone was seen just once. The chain joins TRBV14 to TRBJ2-1; D is unresolved. With 4 bases removed from V and 0 bases from J, the gap between germline ends came to 10 bases. The germline CDR1 and CDR2 sequences are SGHDN and FVKESK. The CDR3 totals 15 residues. The CDR3, as DNA: TGTGCCAGCAGCCCAGGCCTGAGCTCCTACAATGAGCAGTTCTTC. It is translated as CASSPGLSSYNEQFF.

This chain uses TRBV18 with TRBJ2-1, with TRBD2 identical over 9 bases. This CDR3 has 18 residues. The germline gives CDR1 KGHSH, CDR2 LQKENI. The ends lost 6 bases at V and 10 bases at J; junction bases unmatched: 22. The CDR3 loop reads CASSPRNTRGGGAKEQFF. The CDR3 DNA follows: TGTGCCAGCTCCCCCCGGAATACAAGAGGCGGGGGGGCTAAGGAGCAGTTCTTC.

This chain joins TRBV15 and TRBJ2-7; 7 nucleotides agree with TRBD1. Germline values: CDR1 LNHNV, CDR2 YYDKDF (reference sequence). The length of the CDR3 is 17 residues. V trimming: 0 bases; J trimming: 4 bases; junction bases outside the gene matches: 12. In DNA, the CDR3 is TGTGCCACCAGCAGAGACCCCGTGGACAGGTTGCCGTACGAGCAGTACTTC. It is translated as CATSRDPVDRLPYEQYF.

This chain joins TRBV20-1 and TRBJ2-1; D perhaps matches TRBD1 (6 bases). V was shortened by 3 bases and J by 9 bases, with 12 bases between the two germline ends. The CDR3 totals 12 residues. CDR1 and CDR2 (germline): DFQATT, SNEGSKA (reference sequence). The CDR3, as DNA: TGCAGTGCTAGTATGGGGACAAGTGAGCAGTTCTTC. Its protein product is CSASMGTSEQFF.

This chain uses TRBV6-2 or TRBV6-3 with TRBJ1-1, with D perhaps TRBD1 (5 bases). V was clipped by 0 bases and J by 8 bases, with 10 bases between them. CDR3 length equals 13 residues. CDR1 and CDR2 (germline): MNHEY, SVGEGT. Here the CDR3 reads CASSYSIRGEAFF. The DNA for the CDR3 is TGTGCCAGCAGTTACTCGATTAGGGGAGAAGCTTTCTTT.

V and J are TRBV10-1 and TRBJ1-1, with 8 bases fitting TRBD1. Germline V CDR1 and CDR2: WNHNN, SYGVQD (reference sequence). This CDR3 region has 14 residues. Unmatched junction bases numbered 10, after V lost 6 bases and J lost 7 bases. CDR3 region: CASSRTGQAIEAFF. For the CDR3, the DNA is TGCGCCAGCAGCCGGACAGGGCAAGCGATTGAAGCTTTCTTT.

The V call is TRBV6-5, the J call TRBJ1-3; weak D call: TRBD1 (6 bases). Germline V gene lookup returns CDR1 MNHEY and CDR2 SVGAGI. The V gene lost 6 bases and the J gene lost 0 bases, with 12 bases spanning the gap. The CDR3 is made up of 15 amino acids. CDR3 sequence reads: CASRVDRYSGNTIYF. The CDR3 DNA follows: TGTGCCAGCAGAGTAGACAGGTACTCTGGAAACACCATATATTTT.

This chain links TRBV28 with TRBJ2-1; possibly TRBD2 for D (6 bases). The ends were cut back, 3 bases at V and 10 bases at J, with 10 bases in the middle. CDR3 length equals 12 residues. CDR1 is MDHEN, CDR2 SYDVKM, per germline. CDR3 nucleotides: TGTGCCAGCAGTTTGCCGGGAGTCGAGCAGTTCTTC. Translated, it gives CASSLPGVEQFF.

The rearrangement joins TRBV5-1 to TRBJ2-1; the D gene is possibly TRBD1 (5 bases). This CDR3 spans 15 amino acids. V was pared by 4 bases and J by 1 base, with 12 bases between. Germline V lookup: CDR1 SGHRS, CDR2 YFSETQ. CDR3: CASSARKGSYNEQFF. The CDR3 DNA reads as TGCGCCAGCAGCGCCAGAAAGGGGTCCTACAATGAGCAGTTCTTC. The full variable domain, its missing parts supplied by reference TRBV5-1 and TRBJ2-1, is KAGVTQTPRYLIKTRGQQVTLSCSPISGHRSVSWYQQTPGQGLQFLFEYFSETQRNKGNFPGRFSGRQFSNSRSEMNVSTLELGDSALYLCASSARKGSYNEQFFGPGTRLTVL.

The gene calls are TRBV12-5 and TRBJ1-5; 9 bases fit TRBD1. Trimming took 1 base from V and 4 from J; bases not matched to a gene: 17. The V gene's germline CDR1 is LGHNT and CDR2 FRNRAP. This CDR3 contains 20 residues. The CDR3 here is CASGLDRDRENEKGNQPQHF. CDR3 sequence (DNA): TGTGCTAGTGGTTTGGACCGGGACAGGGAAAACGAGAAAGGGAATCAGCCCCAGCATTTT.

There are a few counts of this clone. This chain links TRBV20-1 with TRBJ1-1; perhaps TRBD1 as D (5 bases). V was clipped by 4 bases and J by 7 bases, with 7 bases between them. The CDR3 contains 10 residues. Germline V gene lookup returns CDR1 DFQATT and CDR2 SNEGSKA (reference sequence). Here the CDR3 DNA reads TGCAGTGCTAATAGGGGTGAAGCTTTCTTT. It encodes CSANRGEAFF.

The chain has TRBV5-1 and TRBJ2-1, with TRBD1 matching over 9 bases. This CDR3 contains 15 residues. CDR1 and CDR2 (germline): SGHRS, YFSETQ. Losses at the gene ends were 5 bases for V and 12 bases for J; bases not matched to a gene: 15. CDR3 in amino acids: CASRGGQGGPNRQFF. CDR3 nucleotide sequence: TGCGCCAGCAGAGGGGGACAGGGAGGTCCCAATAGGCAGTTCTTC. Together with reference TRBV5-1 and TRBJ2-1, the CDR3 gives the full variable domain: KAGVTQTPRYLIKTRGQQVTLSCSPISGHRSVSWYQQTPGQGLQFLFEYFSETQRNKGNFPGRFSGRQFSNSRSEMNVSTLELGDSALYLCASRGGQGGPNRQFFGPGTRLTVL.

The gene calls are TRBV5-1 and TRBJ1-2, with no clear D. The ends were cut back, 7 bases at V and 3 bases at J, with 13 bases in the middle. There are 13 residues in the CDR3. Germline CDR1 SGHRS, CDR2 YFSETQ. CDR3 nucleotides: TGCGCCAGCCGCCCGGGGAGGGACTATGGCTACACCTTC. It is translated as CASRPGRDYGYTF.

V is TRBV6-5 and J is TRBJ1-2; D unclear. Per the germline V gene, CDR1 is MNHEY and CDR2 is SVGAGI. V was clipped by 10 bases and J by 0 bases, with 12 bases between them. The CDR3 runs 13 residues. CDR3 in DNA: TGTGCCACTACTACTACCTCTAACTATGGCTACACCTTC. Translation gives CATTTTSNYGYTF.

This clone was seen only once. CDR3 in DNA: TGTGCCAGCAGTTTCCCCGACACGGACGAGCAGTACTTC. Its protein is CASSFPDTDEQYF. J is TRBJ2-7 and V is TRBV12-3 or TRBV12-4; D gene uncertain. This CDR3 contains 13 residues. Deletions cut 3 bases from V and 5 bases from J, with 11 bases between.

This sequence joins TRBV11-2 and TRBJ2-7, with D possibly matching TRBD1 (7 bases). Germline CDR1 SGHAT, CDR2 FQNNGV. The CDR3 consists of 17 residues. Trimming took 6 bases from V and 2 from J, leaving 23 bases between them. The CDR3 loop is CASSQYLRRDSPYEQYF. The CDR3 DNA is TGTGCCAGCAGTCAATACCTAAGGAGGGACAGTCCCTACGAGCAGTACTTC.

The rearrangement uses TRBV10-3 and TRBJ1-5, with TRBD1 as a possible D gene (5 bases). The CDR3 is 15 amino acids. Germline values: CDR1 ENHRY, CDR2 SYGVKD. V dropped 2 bases and J dropped 6 bases, with 14 bases sitting between them. The CDR3 DNA sequence: TGTGCCATCAGTGAGGGTCCTCTACAGGTTCAGCCCCAGCATTTT. Translation: CAISEGPLQVQPQHF.

V usage is TRBV28 and J usage is TRBJ2-1; 9 positions agree with TRBD1. Germline V gene data show CDR1 as MDHEN and CDR2 as SYDVKM. The CDR3 totals 17 residues. The J segment lost 5 bases and the V segment lost 3 bases, leaving 11 bases of the junction unmatched. CDR3 loop: CASSFGWLGTGNNEQFF. In nucleotides, the CDR3 is TGTGCCAGCAGTTTTGGGTGGCTAGGGACAGGGAACAATGAGCAGTTCTTC.

The sample holds one count of this clone. The V and J genes are TRBV6-5 and TRBJ2-7; D perhaps matches TRBD1 (5 bases). CDR1 and CDR2 from the germline V gene are MNHEY and SVGAGI. This CDR3 region has 15 residues. Trimming removed 0 bases at V and 6 bases at J, with 15 bases between. The CDR3 DNA reads as TGTGCCAGCAGTTACTCCCGTGGAGCTAGGGGCGAGCAGTACTTC. As protein: CASSYSRGARGEQYF.

This clone showed up just once. Distinct nucleotide sequences in the sample also encode this CDR3. The rearrangement uses TRBV19 and TRBJ1-5, with D maybe TRBD1 (5 bases). This CDR3 contains 13 residues. Trimming stripped 1 base from V and 4 bases from J, with 5 bases between. Germline V gene sequence: CDR1 LNHDA, CDR2 SQIVND (reference sequence). Here the CDR3 DNA reads TGTGCCAGTAGTATAGCAGGGAATCAGCCCCAGCATTTT. Protein product: CASSIAGNQPQHF. The entire variable domain, with the rest obtained from reference TRBV19 and TRBJ1-5, is as follows: DGGITQSPKYLFRKEGQNVTLSCEQNLNHDAMYWYRQDPGQGLRLIYYSQIVNDFQKGDIAEGYSVSREKKESFPLTVTSAQKNPTAFYLCASSIAGNQPQHFGDGTRLSIL.

This chain uses TRBV10-3 with TRBJ2-7; 9 bases fit TRBD2. Germline trimming cut 6 bases from V and 2 bases from J; bases unmatched to any gene: 5. This CDR3 is 14 amino acids long. Germline-derived CDR1 and CDR2 are ENHRY and SYGVKD. CDR3 sequence reads: CAIRPSGNTYEQYF. As DNA, the CDR3 is TGTGCCATCAGGCCTAGCGGGAACACCTACGAGCAGTACTTC.

The chain carries TRBV19 and TRBJ1-6, with D tentatively TRBD1 (5 bases). V shed 7 bases and J shed 15 bases, with 25 bases lying between them. The CDR3 is 15 amino acids. Germline-derived CDR1 and CDR2 are LNHDA and SQIVND (reference sequence). CDR3 coding DNA: TGTGCCAGTATTCCGGGGGAGCAGGTTGGGTCAGGCCTCCACTTT. It yields the protein CASIPGEQVGSGLHF. The complete variable domain, with remaining parts taken from reference TRBV19 and TRBJ1-6, reads DGGITQSPKYLFRKEGQNVTLSCEQNLNHDAMYWYRQDPGQGLRLIYYSQIVNDFQKGDIAEGYSVSREKKESFPLTVTSAQKNPTAFYLCASIPGEQVGSGLHFGNGTRLTVT.

V gene TRBV7-6 combines with J gene TRBJ2-7; D is undetermined. Germline V gene sequence: CDR1 SGHVS, CDR2 FNYEAQ. The CDR3 is 13 amino acids. Trimming stripped 0 bases from V and 3 bases from J, with 6 bases between. CDR3 sequence (DNA): TGTGCCAGCAGCTTAGCGCTTAGCTACGAGCAGTACTTC. Its protein is CASSLALSYEQYF.